This passage covers 11 T cell receptor beta chains from one sample sequenced in a study of blood T cell repertoires in COVID-19. TCRdb's table, derived via immunoSEQ multiplex PCR, lists solely in-frame clones and lacks some. The sample records about 150,000 clones, roughly 80% being singletons. The sequenced sample consisted of peripheral blood. The receptors here all came from a man aged 45-65 years with acute or convalescent COVID-19.

This clone has a count of ten or more. The CDR3 DNA reads as TGTGCCAGCAGCTTAGGTCGCAGGGAAAGCACAGATACGCAGTATTTT. Amino acids: CASSLGRRESTDTQYF. V usage is TRBV11-3 and J usage is TRBJ2-3; tentatively, D is TRBD1 (5 bases). Trimming pared 1 base from V and 0 bases from J, leaving 11 bases between. The CDR3 consists of 16 residues. The germline V gene encodes CDR1 SGHNT and CDR2 YENEEA.

The rearrangement links TRBV6-5 to TRBJ2-1, with D perhaps matching TRBD1 (5 bases). V was shortened by 0 bases and J by 8 bases, with 14 bases between the two germline ends. The CDR3 spans 15 residues. Germline V gene lookup returns CDR1 MNHEY and CDR2 SVGAGI. The DNA for the CDR3 is TGTGCCAGCAGTTACTCAGACAGTGCTACGGATGAGCAGTTCTTC. Translating gives CASSYSDSATDEQFF.

This clone was counted once. V and J are TRBV11-2 and TRBJ2-3; D is uncertain. V lost 5 bases to trimming and J lost 3 bases, with 15 bases between them. Germline V CDR1 and CDR2: SGHAT, FQNNGV. This CDR3 comprises 15 residues. Here the CDR3 DNA reads TGTGCCAGCAGCGGCGAGGAAGTGTTAACAGATACGCAGTATTTT. This encodes CASSGEEVLTDTQYF.

The chain joins TRBV19 to TRBJ2-3, with a possible D match to TRBD2 (5 bases). This CDR3 contains 15 residues. V dropped 5 bases and J dropped 2 bases, with 14 bases sitting between them. Germline CDR1 is LNHDA and CDR2 is SQIVND (reference sequence). The CDR3 reads CASSEGGSYTDTQYF. The CDR3 DNA reads as TGTGCCAGTAGTGAGGGCGGCTCCTACACAGATACGCAGTATTTT.

This chain joins TRBV15 and TRBJ1-2; TRBD1 matches at 7 bases. Looked up from germline, CDR1 is LNHNV and CDR2 is YYDKDF (reference sequence). Trimming cost V 2 bases and J 6 bases; bases outside gene matches: 9. CDR3 length equals 15 residues. Written as DNA, the CDR3 is TGTGCCACCAGCAGATCTATTGGGACAGCCGATGGCTACACCTTC. Translation gives CATSRSIGTADGYTF. Together with reference TRBV15 and TRBJ1-2, the CDR3 gives the full variable domain: DAMVIQNPRYQVTQFGKPVTLSCSQTLNHNVMYWYQQKSSQAPKLLFHYYDKDFNNEADTPDNFQSRRPNTSFCFLDIRSPGLGDTAMYLCATSRSIGTADGYTFGSGTRLTVV.

The rearrangement uses TRBV10-3 and TRBJ1-3, with a possible D match to TRBD1 (6 bases). The CDR3 sequence is 16 residues long. Looked up from germline, CDR1 is ENHRY and CDR2 is SYGVKD. Trimming left V 11 bases short and J 0 bases short, with 20 bases between. CDR3 DNA: TGTGCCGTAATAGGGGGGGCCAATCCCTCTGGAAACACCATATATTTT. Its translation: CAVIGGANPSGNTIYF.

This clone was seen more than once but under ten times. The gene calls are TRBV5-6 and TRBJ1-6; TRBD1 matches at 7 bases. The germline V gene has CDR1 SGHDT and CDR2 YYEEEE. V shed 5 bases and J 2 bases; nucleotides not matched to a gene: 4. This CDR3 is 15 amino acids long. CDR3 nucleotide sequence: TGTGCCAGCAGTCTCCAGGGGGCCTATAATTCACCCCTCCACTTT. Translated, it gives CASSLQGAYNSPLHF. The whole variable domain, remainder taken from reference TRBV5-6 and TRBJ1-6, is DAGVTQSPTHLIKTRGQQVTLRCSPKSGHDTVSWYQQALGQGPQFIFQYYEEEERQRGNFPDRFSGHQFPNYSSELNVNALLLGDSALYLCASSLQGAYNSPLHFGNGTRLTVT.

The chain joins TRBV5-5 to TRBJ1-1; no reliable D call. Germline V CDR1 and CDR2: SGHKS, YYEKEE (reference sequence). The V end was cut by 0 bases, the J end by 3 bases, with 9 bases between. This CDR3 comprises 14 residues. The CDR3 nucleotides read TGTGCCAGCAGCTTGGAACAGAGGGACACTGAAGCTTTCTTT. Its translation is CASSLEQRDTEAFF.

The V gene is TRBV12-3 or TRBV12-4, the J gene TRBJ1-1; D is unclear. The germline V and J ends were trimmed by 2 bases and 8 bases, with 12 bases remaining between them. This CDR3 is built from 13 residues. The CDR3 is CASSLPARVEAFF. In DNA form, the CDR3 reads TGTGCCAGCAGTTTACCAGCACGGGTAGAAGCTTTCTTT.

The J gene is TRBJ2-5, the V gene TRBV7-2, with 9 bases lining up with TRBD2. The CDR3 loop spans 11 amino acids. Germline V gene lookup returns CDR1 SGHTA and CDR2 FQGNSA. V was pared by 10 bases and J by 7 bases, with 4 bases of the junction left unmatched. The CDR3 loop is CATAGGWTQYF. DNA for the CDR3: TGTGCCACCGCGGGGGGGTGGACCCAGTACTTC.

The V and J genes are TRBV10-1 and TRBJ2-3; 9 nucleotides align to TRBD1. The CDR3 sequence is 17 residues long. Germline loops: CDR1 WNHNN, CDR2 SYGVQD (reference sequence). The junction had 10 bases not matched to a gene; V was cut back by 4 bases and J by 2 bases. The chain's CDR3 is CASSGNRGLSTTDTQYF. The DNA of the CDR3 is TGCGCCAGCAGTGGGAACAGGGGGCTCTCCACCACAGATACGCAGTATTTT.